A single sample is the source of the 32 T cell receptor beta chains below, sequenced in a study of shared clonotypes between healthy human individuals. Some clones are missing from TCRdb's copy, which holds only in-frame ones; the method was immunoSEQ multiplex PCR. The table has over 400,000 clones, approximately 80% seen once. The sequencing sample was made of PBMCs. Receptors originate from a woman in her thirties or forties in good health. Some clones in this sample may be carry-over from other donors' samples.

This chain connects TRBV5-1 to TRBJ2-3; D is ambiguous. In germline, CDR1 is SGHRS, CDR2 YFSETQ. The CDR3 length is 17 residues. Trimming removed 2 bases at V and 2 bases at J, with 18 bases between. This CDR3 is CASSFRGTVFNTDTQYF. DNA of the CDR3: TGCGCCAGCAGCTTCCGAGGTACAGTATTCAACACAGATACGCAGTATTTT.

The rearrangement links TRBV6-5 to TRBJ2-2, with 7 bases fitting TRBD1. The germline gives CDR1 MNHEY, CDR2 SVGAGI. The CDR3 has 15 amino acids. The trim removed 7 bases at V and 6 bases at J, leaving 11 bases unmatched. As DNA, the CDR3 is TGTGCCAGCACACGACAGGGACGTTCGTCCGGGGAGCTGTTTTTT. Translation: CASTRQGRSSGELFF.

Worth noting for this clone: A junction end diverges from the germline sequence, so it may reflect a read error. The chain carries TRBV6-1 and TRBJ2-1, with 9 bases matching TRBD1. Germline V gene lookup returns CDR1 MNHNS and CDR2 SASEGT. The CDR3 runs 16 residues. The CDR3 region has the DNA TGTGCCAGCAGTGTACTAGGGACAGGGAGGGGCAATGAGCAGCTCTTC. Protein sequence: CASSVLGTGRGNEQLF.

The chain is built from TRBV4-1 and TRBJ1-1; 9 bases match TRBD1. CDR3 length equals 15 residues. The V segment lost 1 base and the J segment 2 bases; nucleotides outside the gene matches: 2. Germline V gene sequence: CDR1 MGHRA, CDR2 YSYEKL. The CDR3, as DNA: TGCGCCAGCAGCCAAGGACAGGGGGTAAACACTGAAGCTTTCTTT. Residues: CASSQGQGVNTEAFF.

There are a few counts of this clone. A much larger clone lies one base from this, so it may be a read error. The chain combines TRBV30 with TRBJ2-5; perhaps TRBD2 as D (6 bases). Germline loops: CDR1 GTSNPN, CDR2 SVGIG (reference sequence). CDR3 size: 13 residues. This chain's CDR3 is CAWSGLDGGTRYF. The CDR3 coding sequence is TGTGCCTGGAGTGGACTAGATGGTGGGACCCGGTACTTC. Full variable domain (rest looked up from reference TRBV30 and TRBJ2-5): SQTIHQWPATLVQPVGSPLSLECTVEGTSNPNLYWYRQAAGRGLQLLFYSVGIGQISSEVPQNLSASRPQDRQFILSSKKLLLSDSGFYLCAWSGLDGGTRYFGPGTRLLVL.

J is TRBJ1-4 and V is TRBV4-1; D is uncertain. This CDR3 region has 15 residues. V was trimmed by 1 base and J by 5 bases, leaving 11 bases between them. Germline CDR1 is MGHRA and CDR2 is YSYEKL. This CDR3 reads CASSQVAGVNEKLFF. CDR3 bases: TGCGCCAGCAGCCAAGTAGCCGGGGTCAATGAAAAACTGTTTTTT.

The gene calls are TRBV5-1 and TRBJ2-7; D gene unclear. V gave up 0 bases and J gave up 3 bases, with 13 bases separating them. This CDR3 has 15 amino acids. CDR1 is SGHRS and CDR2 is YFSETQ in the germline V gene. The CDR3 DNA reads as TGCGCCAGCAGCTTGGAAGCGCCAAGGGTCTACGAGCAGTACTTC. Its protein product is CASSLEAPRVYEQYF.

The CDR3 DNA reads TGTGCCAGCAGTCCCGAGTGGGATTCGGACACTGAAGCTTTCTTT. Protein product: CASSPEWDSDTEAFF. The chain carries TRBV6-4 and TRBJ1-1; D is uncertain. Germline CDR1 MRHNA, CDR2 SNTAGT. There are 15 residues in the CDR3. V shed 5 bases and J shed 3 bases, with 16 bases lying between them.

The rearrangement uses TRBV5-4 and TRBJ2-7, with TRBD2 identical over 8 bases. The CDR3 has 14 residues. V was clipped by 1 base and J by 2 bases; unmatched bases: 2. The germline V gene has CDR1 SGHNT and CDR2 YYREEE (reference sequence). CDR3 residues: CASSLQGLAYEQYF. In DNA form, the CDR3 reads TGTGCCAGCAGCTTGCAGGGACTAGCCTACGAGCAGTACTTC.

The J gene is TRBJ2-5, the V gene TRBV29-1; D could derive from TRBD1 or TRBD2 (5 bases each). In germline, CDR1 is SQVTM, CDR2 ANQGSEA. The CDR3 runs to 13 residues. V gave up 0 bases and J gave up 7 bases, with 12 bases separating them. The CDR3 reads CSVEDLAGGTQYF. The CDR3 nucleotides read TGCAGCGTTGAAGATCTAGCTGGGGGGACCCAGTACTTC.

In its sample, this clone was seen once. The CDR3 is CASSLTAATNEKLFF. CDR3 nucleotides: TGCGCCAGCAGCTTGACAGCTGCAACTAATGAAAAACTGTTTTTT. The gene calls are TRBV5-1 and TRBJ1-4; D is uncertain. The germline V gene has CDR1 SGHRS and CDR2 YFSETQ. This CDR3 contains 15 residues. With 1 base removed from V and 0 bases from J, the gap between germline ends came to 7 bases.

CDR3 amino acids: CASSLSRHPNQPQHF. In nucleotides, the CDR3 is TGTGCCAGCAGCTTAAGTAGACACCCAAATCAGCCCCAGCATTTT. The V and J genes are TRBV7-8 and TRBJ1-5; D unresolved. This CDR3 contains 15 residues. The V and J ends lost 2 bases and 4 bases respectively, with 12 bases between them. Germline CDR1 is SGHVS and CDR2 is FQNEAQ.

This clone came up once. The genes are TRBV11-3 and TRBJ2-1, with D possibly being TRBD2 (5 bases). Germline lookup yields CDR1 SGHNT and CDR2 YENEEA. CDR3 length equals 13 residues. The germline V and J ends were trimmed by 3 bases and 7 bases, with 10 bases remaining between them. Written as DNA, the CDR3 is TGTGCCAGCAGCTTTGAGGGAAGGAATGAGCAGTTCTTC. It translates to CASSFEGRNEQFF.

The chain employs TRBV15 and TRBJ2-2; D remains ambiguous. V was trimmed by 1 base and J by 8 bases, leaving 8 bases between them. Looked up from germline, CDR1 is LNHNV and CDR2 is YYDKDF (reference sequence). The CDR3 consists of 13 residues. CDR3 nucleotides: TGTGCCACCAGCAGAGTTGCATCTGGGGAGCTGTTTTTT. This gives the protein CATSRVASGELFF. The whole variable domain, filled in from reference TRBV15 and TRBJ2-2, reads DAMVIQNPRYQVTQFGKPVTLSCSQTLNHNVMYWYQQKSSQAPKLLFHYYDKDFNNEADTPDNFQSRRPNTSFCFLDIRSPGLGDTAMYLCATSRVASGELFFGEGSRLTVL.

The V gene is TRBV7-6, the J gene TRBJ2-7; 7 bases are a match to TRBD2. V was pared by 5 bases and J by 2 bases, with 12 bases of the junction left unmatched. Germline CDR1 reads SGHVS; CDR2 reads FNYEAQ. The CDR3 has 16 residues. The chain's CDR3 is CASSQDDLAVAYEQYF. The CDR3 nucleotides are TGTGCCAGCAGCCAAGACGACCTAGCGGTGGCCTACGAGCAGTACTTC.

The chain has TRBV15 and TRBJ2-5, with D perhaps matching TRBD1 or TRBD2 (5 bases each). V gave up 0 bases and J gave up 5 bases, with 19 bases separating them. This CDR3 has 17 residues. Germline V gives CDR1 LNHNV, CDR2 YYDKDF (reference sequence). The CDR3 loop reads CATSRDLGEWGMETQYF. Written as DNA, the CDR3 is TGTGCCACCAGCAGAGATTTGGGGGAGTGGGGCATGGAGACCCAGTACTTC. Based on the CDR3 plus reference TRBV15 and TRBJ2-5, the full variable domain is DAMVIQNPRYQVTQFGKPVTLSCSQTLNHNVMYWYQQKSSQAPKLLFHYYDKDFNNEADTPDNFQSRRPNTSFCFLDIRSPGLGDTAMYLCATSRDLGEWGMETQYFGPGTRLLVL.

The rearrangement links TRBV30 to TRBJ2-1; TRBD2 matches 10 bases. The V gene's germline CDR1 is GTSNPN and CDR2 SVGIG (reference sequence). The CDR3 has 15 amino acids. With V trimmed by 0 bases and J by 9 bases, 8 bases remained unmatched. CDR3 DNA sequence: TGTGCCTGGAGTGTCATGTCTAGCGGGAGCACTGAGCAGTTCTTC. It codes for CAWSVMSSGSTEQFF.

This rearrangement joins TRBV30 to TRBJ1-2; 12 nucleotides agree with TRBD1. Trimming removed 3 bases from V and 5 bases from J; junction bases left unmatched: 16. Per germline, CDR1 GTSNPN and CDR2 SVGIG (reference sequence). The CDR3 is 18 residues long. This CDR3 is CAWSAKGGTGGSGYGYTF. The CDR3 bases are TGTGCCTGGAGCGCAAAGGGCGGGACAGGGGGCTCGGGGTATGGCTACACCTTC.

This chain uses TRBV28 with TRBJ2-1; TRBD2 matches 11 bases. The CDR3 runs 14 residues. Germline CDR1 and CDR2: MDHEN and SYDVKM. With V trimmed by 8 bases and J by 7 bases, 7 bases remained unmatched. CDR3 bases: TGTGCCAGCGGTACTAGCGGGAGTTGGAATGAGCAGTTCTTC. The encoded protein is CASGTSGSWNEQFF.

This CDR3 is CASSERRQGDTGELFF. The CDR3 coding sequence is TGTGCCAGCAGTGAAAGGCGGCAGGGAGACACCGGGGAGCTGTTTTTT. The chain is built from TRBV6-1 and TRBJ2-2, with D perhaps given as TRBD1 or TRBD2 (5 bases each). Trimming stripped 2 bases from V and 3 bases from J, with 13 bases between. Germline V gene sequence: CDR1 MNHNS, CDR2 SASEGT. CDR3 size: 16 residues.

CDR3 bases: TGTGCCAGTAGTATAGCAGGACTATCCTACAATGAGCAGTTCTTC. Translating gives CASSIAGLSYNEQFF. The rearrangement joins TRBV19 to TRBJ2-1; D might be TRBD2 (6 bases). The germline CDR1 and CDR2 sequences are LNHDA and SQIVND (reference sequence). V lost 1 base, J lost 1 base, and 8 bases lay in between. The CDR3 runs to 15 residues.

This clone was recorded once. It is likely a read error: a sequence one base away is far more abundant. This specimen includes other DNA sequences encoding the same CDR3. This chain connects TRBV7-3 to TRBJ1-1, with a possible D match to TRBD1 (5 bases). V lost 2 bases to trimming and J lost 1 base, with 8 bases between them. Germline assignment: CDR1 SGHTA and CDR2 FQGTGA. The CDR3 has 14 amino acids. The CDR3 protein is CASSLSGGNTEAFF. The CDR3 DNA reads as TGTGCCAGCAGCTTATCGGGGGGGAACACTGAAGCTTTCTTT.

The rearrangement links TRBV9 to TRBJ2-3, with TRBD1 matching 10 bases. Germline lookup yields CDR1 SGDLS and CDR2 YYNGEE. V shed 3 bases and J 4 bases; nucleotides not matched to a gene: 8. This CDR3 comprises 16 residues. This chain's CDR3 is CASSGSTGGGADTQYF. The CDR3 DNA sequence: TGTGCCAGCAGCGGATCGACAGGGGGCGGCGCAGATACGCAGTATTTT.

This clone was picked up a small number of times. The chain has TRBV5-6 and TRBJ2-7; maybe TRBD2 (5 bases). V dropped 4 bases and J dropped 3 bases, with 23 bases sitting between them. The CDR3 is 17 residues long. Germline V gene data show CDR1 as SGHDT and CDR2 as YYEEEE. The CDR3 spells CASSGVSDRSGNYEQYF. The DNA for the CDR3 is TGTGCCAGCAGCGGGGTCTCCGACCGAAGCGGAAACTACGAGCAGTACTTC. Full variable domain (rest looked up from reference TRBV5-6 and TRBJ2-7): DAGVTQSPTHLIKTRGQQVTLRCSPKSGHDTVSWYQQALGQGPQFIFQYYEEEERQRGNFPDRFSGHQFPNYSSELNVNALLLGDSALYLCASSGVSDRSGNYEQYFGPGTRLTVT.

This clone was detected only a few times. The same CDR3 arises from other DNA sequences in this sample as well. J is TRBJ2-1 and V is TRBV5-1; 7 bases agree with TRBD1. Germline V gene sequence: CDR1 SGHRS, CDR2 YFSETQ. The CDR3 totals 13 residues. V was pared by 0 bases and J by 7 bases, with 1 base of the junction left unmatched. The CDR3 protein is CASSLARGNEQFF. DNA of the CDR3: TGCGCCAGCAGCTTGGCCAGGGGGAATGAGCAGTTCTTC.

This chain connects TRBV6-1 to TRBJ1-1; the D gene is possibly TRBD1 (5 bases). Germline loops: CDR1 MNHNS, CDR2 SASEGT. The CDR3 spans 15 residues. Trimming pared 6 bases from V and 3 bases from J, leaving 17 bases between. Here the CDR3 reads CASSPVGGSYTEAFF. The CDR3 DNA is TGTGCCAGCAGCCCCGTTGGGGGGAGCTACACTGAAGCTTTCTTT.

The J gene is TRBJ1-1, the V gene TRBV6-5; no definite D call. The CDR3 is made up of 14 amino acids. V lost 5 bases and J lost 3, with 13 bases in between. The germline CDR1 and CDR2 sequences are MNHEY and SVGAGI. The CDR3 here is CASSRRESDTEAFF. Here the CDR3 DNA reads TGTGCCAGCAGTCGTCGGGAGTCGGACACTGAAGCTTTCTTT.

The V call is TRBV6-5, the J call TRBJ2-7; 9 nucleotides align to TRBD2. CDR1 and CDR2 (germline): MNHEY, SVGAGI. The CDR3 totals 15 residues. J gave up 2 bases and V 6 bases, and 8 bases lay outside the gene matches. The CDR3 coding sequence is TGTGCCAGCAGGCCTACGGCGGGAGGGCCCTACGAGCAGTACTTC. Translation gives CASRPTAGGPYEQYF.

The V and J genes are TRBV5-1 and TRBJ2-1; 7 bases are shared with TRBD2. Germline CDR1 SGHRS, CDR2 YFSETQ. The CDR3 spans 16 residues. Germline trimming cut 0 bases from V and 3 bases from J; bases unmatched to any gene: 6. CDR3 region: CASSLVAGEIYNEQFF. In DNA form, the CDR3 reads TGCGCCAGCAGCTTGGTTGCGGGAGAGATCTACAATGAGCAGTTCTTC.

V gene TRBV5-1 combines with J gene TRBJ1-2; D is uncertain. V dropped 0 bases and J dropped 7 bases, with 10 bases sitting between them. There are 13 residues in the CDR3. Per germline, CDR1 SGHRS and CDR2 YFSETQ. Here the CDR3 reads CASSLDLPGGYTF. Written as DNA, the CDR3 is TGCGCCAGCAGCTTGGACCTCCCGGGTGGCTACACCTTC.

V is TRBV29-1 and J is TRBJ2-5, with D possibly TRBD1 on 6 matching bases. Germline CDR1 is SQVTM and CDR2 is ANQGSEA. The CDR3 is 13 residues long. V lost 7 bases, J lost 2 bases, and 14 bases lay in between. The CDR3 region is CSAGRQVQETQYF. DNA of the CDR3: TGCAGCGCAGGACGACAGGTGCAAGAGACCCAGTACTTC.

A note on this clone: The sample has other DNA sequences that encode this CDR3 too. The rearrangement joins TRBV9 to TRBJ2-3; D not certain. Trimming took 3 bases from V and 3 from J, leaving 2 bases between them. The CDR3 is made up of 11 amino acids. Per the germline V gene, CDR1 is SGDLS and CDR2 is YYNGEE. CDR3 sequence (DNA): TGTGCCAGCAGCGCGACAGATACGCAGTATTTT. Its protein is CASSATDTQYF.